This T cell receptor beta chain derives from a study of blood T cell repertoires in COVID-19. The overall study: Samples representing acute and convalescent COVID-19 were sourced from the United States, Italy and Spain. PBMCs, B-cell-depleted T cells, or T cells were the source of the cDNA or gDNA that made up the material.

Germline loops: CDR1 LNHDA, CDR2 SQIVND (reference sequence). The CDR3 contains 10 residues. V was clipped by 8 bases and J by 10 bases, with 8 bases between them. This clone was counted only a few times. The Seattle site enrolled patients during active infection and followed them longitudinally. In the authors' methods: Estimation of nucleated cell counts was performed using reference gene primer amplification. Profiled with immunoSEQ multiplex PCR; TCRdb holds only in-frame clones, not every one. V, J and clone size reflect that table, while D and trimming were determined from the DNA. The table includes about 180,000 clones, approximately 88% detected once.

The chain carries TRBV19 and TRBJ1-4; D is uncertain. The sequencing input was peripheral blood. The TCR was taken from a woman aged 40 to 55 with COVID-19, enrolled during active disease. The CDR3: CASEFGKLFF. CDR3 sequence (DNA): TGTGCCAGTGAGTTTGGAAAACTGTTTTTT.